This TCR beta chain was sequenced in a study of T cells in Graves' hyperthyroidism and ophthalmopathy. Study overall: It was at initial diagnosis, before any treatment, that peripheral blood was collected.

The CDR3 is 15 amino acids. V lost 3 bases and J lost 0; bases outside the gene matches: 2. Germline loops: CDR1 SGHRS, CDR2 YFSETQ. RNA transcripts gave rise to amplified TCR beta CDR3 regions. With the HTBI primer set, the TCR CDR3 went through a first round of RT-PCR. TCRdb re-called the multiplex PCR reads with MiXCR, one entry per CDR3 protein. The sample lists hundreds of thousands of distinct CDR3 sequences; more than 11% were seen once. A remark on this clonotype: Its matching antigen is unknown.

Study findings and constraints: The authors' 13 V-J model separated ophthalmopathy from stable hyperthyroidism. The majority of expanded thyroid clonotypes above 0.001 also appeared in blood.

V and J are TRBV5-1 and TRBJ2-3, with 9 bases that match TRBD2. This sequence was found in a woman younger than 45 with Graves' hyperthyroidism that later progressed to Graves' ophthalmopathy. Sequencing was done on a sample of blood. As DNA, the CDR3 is TGCGCCAGCAGCTGGACTAGCGCGAGCACAGATACGCAGTATTTT. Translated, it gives CASSWTSASTDTQYF.